The clone carrying this TCR beta chain was observed a handful of times. The target antigen is unknown. These data originate in a study of blood T cells in healthy people across ages. Study results and limitations: Bulk PBMC profiling left naive and antigen-experienced comparisons inconclusive.

A second roughly 6 to 12 cycle PCR used barcoded and J-beta primers. TCRdb reprocessed the 5' RACE reads with MiXCR, giving one entry per CDR3 protein. There are roughly 730,000 distinct CDR3 sequences in the sample; roughly three fifths occur only once, and 20% to 30% lies in the top ten. With each sample, at least 5.5 micrograms of total RNA were extracted. The TCR was taken from a man aged 35-49 years in good health. Input material: blood.

Here the CDR3 reads CASSQEGGEGSPLHF. The CDR3 region has the DNA TGTGCCAGCAGCCAAGAGGGCGGGGAAGGTTCACCCCTCCACTTT. The chain is built from TRBV3-1 and TRBJ1-6; D not resolved. The V end was cut by 0 bases, the J end by 9 bases, with 12 bases between. Germline V lookup: CDR1 LGHDT, CDR2 YNNKEL (reference sequence). The CDR3 contains 15 residues.